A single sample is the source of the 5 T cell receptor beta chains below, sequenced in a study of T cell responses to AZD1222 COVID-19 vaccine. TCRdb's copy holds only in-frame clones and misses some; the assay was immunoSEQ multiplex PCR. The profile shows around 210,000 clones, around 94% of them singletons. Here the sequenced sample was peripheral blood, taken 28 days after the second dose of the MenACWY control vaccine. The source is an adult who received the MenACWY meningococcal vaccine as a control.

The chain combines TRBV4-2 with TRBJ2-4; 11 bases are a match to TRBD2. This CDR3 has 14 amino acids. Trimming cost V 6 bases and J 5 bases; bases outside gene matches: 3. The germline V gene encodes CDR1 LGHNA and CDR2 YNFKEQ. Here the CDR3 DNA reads TGTGCCAGCAGGCAGGGACTAGCGGAAAACATTCAGTACTTC. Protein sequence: CASRQGLAENIQYF.

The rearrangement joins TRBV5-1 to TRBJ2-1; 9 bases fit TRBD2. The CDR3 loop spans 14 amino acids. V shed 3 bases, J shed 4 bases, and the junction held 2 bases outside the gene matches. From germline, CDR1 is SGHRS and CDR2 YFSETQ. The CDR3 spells CASSSSGAYNEQFF. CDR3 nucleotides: TGCGCCAGCAGCTCTAGCGGGGCTTACAATGAGCAGTTCTTC.

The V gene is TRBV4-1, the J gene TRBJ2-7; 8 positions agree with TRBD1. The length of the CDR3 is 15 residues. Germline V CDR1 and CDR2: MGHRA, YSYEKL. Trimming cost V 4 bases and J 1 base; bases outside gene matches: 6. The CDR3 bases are TGCGCCAGCAGCCCCGCCGACAGGGGTTCCTACGAGCAGTACTTC. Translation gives CASSPADRGSYEQYF.

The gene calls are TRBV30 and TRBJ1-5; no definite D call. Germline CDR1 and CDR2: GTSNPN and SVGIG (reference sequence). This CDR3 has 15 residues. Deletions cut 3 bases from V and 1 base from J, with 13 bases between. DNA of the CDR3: TGTGCCTGGAGCCGCTCTGGGCGGAGCAATCAGCCCCAGCATTTT. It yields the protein CAWSRSGRSNQPQHF.

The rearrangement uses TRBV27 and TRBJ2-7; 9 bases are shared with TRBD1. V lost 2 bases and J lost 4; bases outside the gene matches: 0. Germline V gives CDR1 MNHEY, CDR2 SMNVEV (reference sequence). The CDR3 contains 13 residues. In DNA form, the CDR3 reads TGTGCCAGCAGTTTAGACAGGGGGTACGAGCAGTACTTC. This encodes CASSLDRGYEQYF.